The 10 T cell receptor beta chains reported below all come from one sample, sequenced in a study of blood T cells in healthy people across ages. Next came a second PCR, run for about 6 to 11 cycles, which used a sample-barcoded 5' primer along with a J-beta primer mix. In TCRdb, the 5' RACE reads were re-called with MiXCR into one record per CDR3 protein. Counted here are approximately 1,000,000 distinct CDR3 sequences, less than 45% occurring once; the ten biggest clones make up about 12%. The sample consisted of blood. These receptors originate from a man younger than 35 in good health.

CDR3 region: CASSMTGQAYNEQYF. As DNA, the CDR3 is TGTGCCAGCAGCATGACAGGGCAGGCCTACAATGAGCAGTACTTC. The chain uses TRBV27 and TRBJ2-1; 7 nucleotides line up with TRBD1. The J call is uncertain, as TRBJ2-7 better fits the DNA end. This CDR3 is 15 amino acids long. Germline assignment: CDR1 MNHEY and CDR2 SMNVEV (reference sequence).

This chain links TRBV7-2 with TRBJ1-4; 9 bases fit TRBD1. Germline CDR1 SGHTA, CDR2 FQGNSA. The CDR3 contains 16 residues. V trimming: 1 base; J trimming: 8 bases; junction bases outside the gene matches: 8. This chain's CDR3 is CASSLVSRDRAEKLFF. Here the CDR3 DNA reads TGTGCCAGCAGCTTAGTTTCCCGGGACAGGGCGGAAAAACTGTTTTTT.

This sequence joins TRBV12-3 or TRBV12-4 and TRBJ2-4, with D unresolved. This CDR3 has 12 residues. V lost 6 bases and J lost 6, with 9 bases in between. The DNA of the CDR3 is TGTGCCAGCAGGTTAAGGCTAAACATTCAGTACTTC. Amino acids: CASRLRLNIQYF.

The rearrangement links TRBV7-3 to TRBJ2-1; 7 nucleotides align to TRBD2. Per the germline V gene, CDR1 is SGHTA and CDR2 is FQGTGA. The V segment lost 1 base and the J segment 4 bases; nucleotides outside the gene matches: 7. CDR3 length equals 16 residues. The CDR3 spells CASSLITGGKYNEQFF. The CDR3 DNA is TGTGCCAGCAGCTTAATCACCGGGGGGAAATACAATGAGCAGTTCTTC.

CDR3 coding DNA: TGTGCCAGCAGCGTAGGTGGACAGGCCCAAGAGACCCAGTACTTC. It encodes CASSVGGQAQETQYF. The rearrangement uses TRBV9 and TRBJ2-5; 7 bases fit TRBD1. Germline loops: CDR1 SGDLS, CDR2 YYNGEE. The CDR3 consists of 15 residues. Trimming at V came to 0 bases and at J to 1 base, leaving 3 bases not matched to a gene.

In its sample, this clonotype was seen a few times. CDR3 bases: TGCAGCGTTGAAAAGGAGGACTATGGCTACACCTTC. It specifies CSVEKEDYGYTF. The V call is TRBV29-1, the J call TRBJ1-2, with D hard to call. V lost 2 bases and J lost 3, with 7 bases in between. The CDR3 is 12 amino acids. Germline V gives CDR1 SQVTM, CDR2 ANQGSEA.

The rearrangement joins TRBV12-3 or TRBV12-4 to TRBJ2-1, with 8 positions matching TRBD2. Trimming cost V 1 base and J 13 bases; bases outside gene matches: 12. The CDR3 length is 15 residues. The CDR3 protein is CASSLGLAGSGAQFF. The CDR3 region has the DNA TGTGCCAGCAGTTTAGGATTAGCGGGGTCGGGTGCCCAGTTCTTC.

This clonotype turned up a few times. This chain uses TRBV6-5 with TRBJ2-1; tentatively, D is TRBD2 (5 bases). CDR3 length: 15 residues. Germline loops: CDR1 MNHEY, CDR2 SVGAGI. Trimming stripped 5 bases from V and 6 bases from J, with 17 bases between. For the CDR3, the DNA is TGTGCCAGCAGTAGGGAGATAACCGGGCCCAATGAGCAGTTCTTC. Encoded protein: CASSREITGPNEQFF.

With respect to this clonotype: The junction and the germline gene differ at one end; a read error may be behind it. The chain combines TRBV5-1 with TRBJ2-3; D is possibly TRBD2 (5 bases). This CDR3 is built from 15 residues. Per the germline V gene, CDR1 is SGHRS and CDR2 is YFSETQ. CDR3: CASTLRVARTDTQYF. The CDR3 DNA reads as TGCGCCAGCACCTTGAGGGTGGCGCGAACAGATACGCAGTATTTT.

This sequence joins TRBV27 and TRBJ1-5; D remains unclear. The CDR3 sequence is 13 residues long. V shed 0 bases and J shed 6 bases, with 6 bases lying between them. The germline CDR1 and CDR2 sequences are MNHEY and SMNVEV (reference sequence). CDR3 bases: TGTGCCAGCAGTTTATCAAGGGCTCAGCCCCAGCATTTT. It codes for CASSLSRAQPQHF.